This TCR beta chain was recorded in a study of T cells in Graves' hyperthyroidism and ophthalmopathy. This clonotype was picked up a small number of times. Its specificity is unknown. Amplified TCR beta CDR3 regions derived from RNA transcripts. First-round RT-PCR of the TCR CDR3 relied on the HTBI primer set. TCRdb passed the multiplex PCR reads through MiXCR, listing each CDR3 protein once. The data contain over 350,000 distinct CDR3 sequences, around an eighth of them singletons. Together with thyroid ultrasound, orbital computed tomography, serum thyroxine and TRAb, clinical symptoms were used for diagnoses. Overall study findings and caveats: A model of 13 V-J pairs discriminated ophthalmopathy from stable hyperthyroidism. Most thyroid clonotypes expanded above 0.001 were also detected in blood.

The specimen was blood. This TCR was recovered from a man between 45 and 60 years old with Graves' ophthalmopathy.

CDR3 in amino acids: CASSFGREGSNEQFF. The CDR3 coding sequence is TGTGCCAGCAGCTTTGGGCGGGAGGGCTCCAATGAGCAGTTCTTC. The V and J genes are TRBV5-4 and TRBJ2-1; 9 nucleotides align to TRBD2. J was trimmed by 6 bases and V by 2 bases; bases with no gene match: 6. The CDR3 has 15 amino acids. The germline V gene encodes CDR1 SGHNT and CDR2 YYREEE (reference sequence).